The clone carrying this T cell receptor beta chain was found many times. Its target is not known. Regarding the study as a whole: Tumor memory CD4+ T cell TCR gene usage was found to cluster with blood and lymph node memory CD4+ cells and with lymph node naive CD4+ cells. The larger cohort examined one V-J beta rearrangement, not whole repertoires.

The CDR3 has 14 residues. V was pared by 6 bases and J by 7 bases, with 6 bases of the junction left unmatched. CDR1 is MNHNY, CDR2 SVGAGI, per germline (reference sequence). Full-length variable regions came from constant-region reverse primers plus semi-nested Nested Universal Primer A PCR. TCRdb re-called the 5' RACE reads with MiXCR, one entry per CDR3 protein. Of roughly 64,000 distinct CDR3 sequences in the sample, about 22% are singletons; the top ten hold over 2.5%. The memory fraction was CD4+CD45RO+CD25- cells. Sequenced material: memory CD4+ T cells sorted from a lymph node. Subset denoted: memory CD4+ T cells, CD4+CD45RO+CD25-. This rearrangement joins TRBV6-6 to TRBJ1-6; the match to TRBD1 covers 7 bases. The sequence derives from a female donor with breast cancer. The CDR3 reads CASRSTGANSPLHF. The CDR3 coding sequence is TGTGCCAGCAGAAGCACAGGGGCCAATTCACCCCTCCACTTT.